What follows are 8 T cell receptor beta chains derived from one specimen sequenced in a study of read filtering for tumor transcriptome and immune sequencing. The library was built from about 400 ng RNA with molecular barcoded adaptors for alpha/delta and beta/gamma chains. Each CDR3 protein gets one entry after TCRdb re-called the reads with MiXCR. The sample records about 61,000 distinct CDR3 sequences, under 20% being singletons. The sequenced material came from a population of CD138-negative cells sorted from bone marrow. The receptors shown here come from a donor aged 40 or over with multiple myeloma.

Of note for this clonotype: This may be a read error, as it is one base from a much larger clone. The chain joins TRBV6-2 or TRBV6-3 to TRBJ2-5; possibly TRBD1 for D (5 bases). Trimming pared 6 bases from V and 5 bases from J, leaving 16 bases between. CDR1 MNHEY and CDR2 SVGEGT come from the germline V gene. This CDR3 comprises 14 residues. CDR3 protein: CASRSAGPGETQYF. The DNA of the CDR3 is TGTGCCAGCAGATCGGCCGGGCCAGGGGAGACCCAGTACTTC.

This clonotype was picked up many times. The V gene is TRBV9, the J gene TRBJ2-2; the D gene is possibly TRBD2 (6 bases). With 0 bases removed from V and 3 bases from J, the gap between germline ends came to 9 bases. Germline V gene data show CDR1 as SGDLS and CDR2 as YYNGEE. This CDR3 is 15 amino acids long. The CDR3 DNA is TGTGCCAGCAGCGTAGGCGGAGGGGACACCGGGGAGCTGTTTTTT. It codes for CASSVGGGDTGELFF.

This clonotype was found many times. This rearrangement joins TRBV7-8 to TRBJ1-2; 7 bases match TRBD1. The junction had 9 bases not matched to a gene; V was cut back by 5 bases and J by 9 bases. CDR3 length: 13 residues. Germline lookup yields CDR1 SGHVS and CDR2 FQNEAQ. The CDR3 nucleotides read TGTGCCAGCAGCCCCTTACCGGACAGGAGCTACACCTTC. Translated: CASSPLPDRSYTF.

The chain is built from TRBV5-1 and TRBJ2-5, with 11 bases aligning to TRBD1. Germline lookup yields CDR1 SGHRS and CDR2 YFSETQ. V was pared by 3 bases and J by 5 bases, with 6 bases of the junction left unmatched. The CDR3 is 15 residues long. CDR3 loop: CASSYGQGALETQYF. Written as DNA, the CDR3 is TGCGCCAGCAGCTACGGACAGGGGGCCCTGGAGACCCAGTACTTC.

This clonotype was recorded at least ten times. The rearrangement links TRBV28 to TRBJ2-6; D is unresolved. V was trimmed by 5 bases and J by 2 bases, leaving 10 bases between them. The V gene's germline CDR1 is MDHEN and CDR2 SYDVKM. This CDR3 comprises 15 residues. The CDR3 here is CASSPRGAGANVLTF. Written as DNA, the CDR3 is TGTGCCAGCAGTCCCCGCGGCGCTGGGGCCAACGTCCTGACTTTC.

This clonotype has a count of ten or more. The rearrangement uses TRBV6-6 and TRBJ2-7; D not resolved. V gave up 2 bases and J gave up 1 base, with 6 bases separating them. The CDR3 covers 13 residues. Germline lookup yields CDR1 MNHNY and CDR2 SVGAGI (reference sequence). In DNA form, the CDR3 reads TGTGCCAGCAGTTACCTCGGGTCCTACGAGCAGTACTTC. Its translation: CASSYLGSYEQYF.

The table lists this clonotype with many counts. The gene calls are TRBV7-3 and TRBJ1-1; a weak D match, TRBD1 (5 bases). Germline CDR1 and CDR2: SGHTA and FQGTGA. CDR3 length equals 12 residues. Trimming removed 7 bases from V and 4 bases from J, with 10 bases in between. The CDR3 coding sequence is TGTGCCAGCACCCTAGGGGCCACTGAAGCTTTCTTT. Protein: CASTLGATEAFF.

This clonotype has a count of ten or more. The V gene is TRBV10-3, the J gene TRBJ1-1; 7 nucleotides match TRBD1. The trim removed 4 bases at V and 1 base at J, leaving 3 bases unmatched. CDR3 length: 14 amino acids. Germline CDR1 reads ENHRY; CDR2 reads SYGVKD. The CDR3 region has the DNA TGTGCCATCAGTGTAGGGGACAGGAACACTGAAGCTTTCTTT. It is translated as CAISVGDRNTEAFF.